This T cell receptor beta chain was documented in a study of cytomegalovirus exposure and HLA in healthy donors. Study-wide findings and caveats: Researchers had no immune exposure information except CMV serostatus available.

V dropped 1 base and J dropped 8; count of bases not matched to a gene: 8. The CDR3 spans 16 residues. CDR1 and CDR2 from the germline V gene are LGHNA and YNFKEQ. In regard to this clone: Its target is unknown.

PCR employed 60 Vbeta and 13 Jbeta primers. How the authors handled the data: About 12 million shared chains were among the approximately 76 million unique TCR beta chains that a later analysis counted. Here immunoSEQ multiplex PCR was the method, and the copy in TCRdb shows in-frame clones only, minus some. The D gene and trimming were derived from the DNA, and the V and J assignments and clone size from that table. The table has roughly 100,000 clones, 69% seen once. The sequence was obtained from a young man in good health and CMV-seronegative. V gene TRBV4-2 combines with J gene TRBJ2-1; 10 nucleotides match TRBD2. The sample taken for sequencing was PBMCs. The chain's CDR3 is CASSQGQAGGLDEQFF. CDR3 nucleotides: TGTGCCAGCAGCCAAGGTCAAGCGGGAGGGCTGGATGAGCAGTTCTTC.